What follows are 21 T cell receptor beta chains derived from one specimen sequenced in a study of T cells after posttransplantation cyclophosphamide. Cyclophosphamide on days +3 and +4 followed busulfan-fludarabine conditioning and a marrow graft. The assay was immunoSEQ multiplex PCR, and TCRdb's table has in-frame clones only and misses some. The table includes under 7,000 clones, 92% detected once. The sequencing used PBMCs, collected 1404 days after allogeneic stem cell transplant with posttransplant cyclophosphamide. The receptors come from a female patient aged 50-60 years who received an allogeneic stem cell transplant from a related donor, was CMV-positive, and had no GVHD. A share of the T cells may be of graft donor origin.

The chain employs TRBV5-4 and TRBJ2-1, with D possibly matching TRBD2 (5 bases). The V gene's germline CDR1 is SGHNT and CDR2 YYREEE (reference sequence). This CDR3 is built from 15 residues. Trimming left V 2 bases short and J 3 bases short, with 12 bases between. CDR3 residues: CASSFSAAVYNEQFF. In DNA form, the CDR3 reads TGTGCCAGCAGCTTCTCAGCAGCGGTCTACAATGAGCAGTTCTTC. Filled out from reference TRBV5-4 and TRBJ2-1, the complete variable domain reads ETGVTQSPTHLIKTRGQQVTLRCSSQSGHNTVSWYQQALGQGPQFIFQYYREEENGRGNFPPRFSGLQFPNYSSELNVNALELDDSALYLCASSFSAAVYNEQFFGPGTRLTVL.

This rearrangement joins TRBV18 to TRBJ2-7; tentative D call: TRBD1 (6 bases). This CDR3 is 16 amino acids long. Germline lookup yields CDR1 KGHSH and CDR2 LQKENI. The ends were cut back, 2 bases at V and 2 bases at J, with 16 bases in the middle. This CDR3 reads CASSPSLIGGTYEQYF. The DNA of the CDR3 is TGTGCCAGCTCACCATCTCTTATAGGGGGAACCTACGAGCAGTACTTC.

Here the CDR3 reads CASSPGGLGGNEQFF. DNA for the CDR3: TGTGCCAGCTCACCCGGGGGGTTAGGTGGCAATGAGCAGTTCTTC. The V and J genes are TRBV18 and TRBJ2-1, with 7 nucleotides matching TRBD2. The CDR3 loop spans 15 amino acids. V gave up 3 bases and J gave up 6 bases; unmatched junction bases: 8. Germline V lookup: CDR1 KGHSH, CDR2 LQKENI.

The CDR3 nucleotides are TGTGCTAGTGGTTACTGGTTTCGCGCTCAGCCCCAGCATTTT. As protein: CASGYWFRAQPQHF. V and J are TRBV12-5 and TRBJ1-5, with unresolved D. The CDR3 contains 14 residues. V dropped 4 bases and J dropped 6 bases, with 13 bases sitting between them. Looked up from germline, CDR1 is LGHNT and CDR2 is FRNRAP.

The rearrangement uses TRBV6-1 and TRBJ1-5; possible D gene TRBD1, 6 bases. The V gene's germline CDR1 is MNHNS and CDR2 SASEGT. The CDR3 totals 15 residues. V was shortened by 3 bases and J by 0 bases, with 9 bases between the two germline ends. CDR3 bases: TGTGCCAGCAGTGAGCGGGGGGCTAGCAATCAGCCCCAGCATTTT. Protein sequence: CASSERGASNQPQHF.

The CDR3 DNA sequence: TGTGCCAGCAGCTTAGCTAGCGGGCACTCCTACGAGCAGTACTTC. It translates to CASSLASGHSYEQYF. The chain recombines TRBV7-8 with TRBJ2-7; 7 bases line up with TRBD2. In germline, CDR1 is SGHVS, CDR2 FQNEAQ. This CDR3 spans 15 amino acids. The V gene end was trimmed by 0 bases and the J gene end by 0 bases; junction bases not matched to a gene: 2.

V gene TRBV21-1 combines with J gene TRBJ2-2; TRBD1, as called in the table, went unchecked against the DNA. TRBV21-1 is listed as a pseudogene. The CDR3 is 19 amino acids. The CDR3 DNA is TGTGCCACTGCGCTATGGGACAGCCTGTTAACCGCGAACACCGGGGAGCTGTTTTTT. As protein: CATALWDSLLTANTGELFF.

This chain joins TRBV7-7 and TRBJ2-1; D is perhaps TRBD2 (5 bases). The ends were cut back, 0 bases at V and 6 bases at J, with 12 bases in the middle. Germline CDR1 and CDR2: SSHAT and FNYEAQ (reference sequence). There are 15 residues in the CDR3. CDR3 DNA: TGTGCCAGCAGCTTAGCTACGGGATGGGGCAATGAGCAGTTCTTC. This gives the protein CASSLATGWGNEQFF.

The chain uses TRBV15 and TRBJ1-2; D perhaps matches TRBD1 (6 bases). The CDR3 contains 14 residues. CDR1 and CDR2 from the germline V gene are LNHNV and YYDKDF (reference sequence). The germline V and J ends were trimmed by 0 bases and 5 bases, with 10 bases remaining between them. CDR3 nucleotide sequence: TGTGCCACCAGCAGAGAGGACAGACAGTATGGCTACACCTTC. This gives the protein CATSREDRQYGYTF.

The chain uses TRBV9 and TRBJ1-3; D may be TRBD1 (6 bases). Per germline, CDR1 SGDLS and CDR2 YYNGEE. The CDR3 has 14 amino acids. Trimming stripped 4 bases from V and 7 bases from J, with 15 bases between. CDR3 region: CASSPAGGTNTIYF. CDR3 DNA sequence: TGTGCCAGCAGCCCGGCGGGGGGCACGAACACCATATATTTT. Combining the CDR3 with reference TRBV9 and TRBJ1-3 gives the whole variable domain DSGVTQTPKHLITATGQRVTLRCSPRSGDLSVYWYQQSLDQGLQFLIQYYNGEERAKGNILERFSAQQFPDLHSELNLSSLELGDSALYFCASSPAGGTNTIYFGEGSWLTVV.

V and J are TRBV4-3 and TRBJ1-4; D is uncertain. Germline V gives CDR1 LGHNA, CDR2 YSLEER. The V end was cut by 0 bases, the J end by 5 bases, with 10 bases between. The CDR3 spans 15 residues. CDR3 nucleotides: TGCGCCAGCAGCCAAGATCTGGGGAGAAATGAAAAACTGTTTTTT. The encoded protein is CASSQDLGRNEKLFF.

V gene TRBV28 combines with J gene TRBJ1-2, with D perhaps TRBD1 (5 bases). The V gene's germline CDR1 is MDHEN and CDR2 SYDVKM. V lost 7 bases, J lost 11 bases, and 23 bases lay in between. The CDR3 is 14 amino acids. As DNA, the CDR3 is TGTGCCAGCACCCCACCGGGCAGGGTGGATCGGTACACCTTC. Translating gives CASTPPGRVDRYTF.

The rearrangement uses TRBV7-2 and TRBJ2-2, with D possibly being TRBD2 (5 bases). V lost 2 bases to trimming and J lost 6 bases, with 22 bases between them. There are 18 residues in the CDR3. From germline, CDR1 is SGHTA and CDR2 FQGNSA. The CDR3 DNA reads as TGTGCCAGCAGCTTACCCCCCGAGGGCACTCTACGTGCCGGGGAGCTGTTTTTT. Translated: CASSLPPEGTLRAGELFF.

V gene TRBV9 combines with J gene TRBJ1-1; possibly TRBD1 for D (5 bases). Germline CDR1 reads SGDLS; CDR2 reads YYNGEE. CDR3 size: 13 residues. Trimming stripped 5 bases from V and 4 bases from J, with 12 bases between. For the CDR3, the DNA is TGTGCCAGCAGTCCGGGGGTAGGCACTGAAGCTTTCTTT. Encoded protein: CASSPGVGTEAFF.

This rearrangement joins TRBV6-6 to TRBJ1-2, with D uncertain. CDR3 length equals 12 residues. V was cut by 2 bases and J by 4 bases, with 5 bases left in between. The germline V gene has CDR1 MNHNY and CDR2 SVGAGI (reference sequence). The CDR3 loop is CASSYESYGYTF. The CDR3, as DNA: TGTGCCAGCAGTTACGAGAGCTATGGCTACACCTTC.

This sequence joins TRBV5-8 and TRBJ2-3, with a possible D match to TRBD1 (6 bases). CDR1 is SGHTS and CDR2 is YDEGEE in the germline V gene. CDR3 length: 18 residues. V lost 5 bases to trimming and J lost 1 base, with 23 bases between them. CDR3 in DNA: TGTGCCAGCAGTTTCCCGGGACACCCGCATTTTGGCACAGATACGCAGTATTTT. As protein: CASSFPGHPHFGTDTQYF.

The chain recombines TRBV5-6 with TRBJ1-5, with 8 nucleotides matching TRBD1. Losses at the gene ends were 2 bases for V and 12 bases for J; bases not matched to a gene: 22. The CDR3 is 18 residues long. CDR1 and CDR2 from the germline V gene are SGHDT and YYEEEE. The CDR3 loop reads CASSFPGQAGKSSVSQHF. The CDR3 nucleotides read TGTGCCAGCAGCTTCCCGGGACAGGCCGGCAAGTCGTCCGTGAGCCAGCATTTT.

The chain employs TRBV29-1 and TRBJ2-1; 13 bases are shared with TRBD2. CDR1 and CDR2 from the germline V gene are SQVTM and ANQGSEA. V shed 0 bases and J 7 bases; nucleotides not matched to a gene: 6. The CDR3 totals 16 residues. The CDR3, as DNA: TGCAGCGTTGAAGAGGGGGGGACTAGCGGGGAGAATGAGCAGTTCTTC. Its protein product is CSVEEGGTSGENEQFF.

This chain links TRBV28 with TRBJ2-5; the match to TRBD2 covers 7 bases. This CDR3 is built from 14 residues. J was trimmed by 5 bases and V by 4 bases; bases with no gene match: 7. Germline V gene sequence: CDR1 MDHEN, CDR2 SYDVKM. The DNA for the CDR3 is TGTGCCAGCAGTTGGGGCGGGAGTTTCGAGACCCAGTACTTC. It translates to CASSWGGSFETQYF. Drawing the rest from reference TRBV28 and TRBJ2-5, the complete variable domain is DVKVTQSSRYLVKRTGEKVFLECVQDMDHENMFWYRQDPGLGLRLIYFSYDVKMKEKGDIPEGYSVSREKKERFSLILESASTNQTSMYLCASSWGGSFETQYFGPGTRLLVL.

CDR3 DNA sequence: TGTGCCAGCAGGAACCGCGGGGGGTCTGAAGCTTTCTTT. It specifies CASRNRGGSEAFF. The V and J genes are TRBV13 and TRBJ1-1; D possibly corresponds to TRBD1 (5 bases). The CDR3 has 13 amino acids. Germline CDR1 is PRHDT and CDR2 is FYEKMQ (reference sequence). The V end lost 6 bases, the J end lost 6 bases, and 14 bases lay between the germline ends. The full variable domain, rest sourced from reference TRBV13 and TRBJ1-1, is AAGVIQSPRHLIKEKRETATLKCYPIPRHDTVYWYQQGPGQDPQFLISFYEKMQSDKGSIPDRFSAQQFSDYHSELNMSSLELGDSALYFCASRNRGGSEAFFGQGTRLTVV.

The rearrangement links TRBV2 to TRBJ1-3, with D perhaps TRBD1 (5 bases). Trimming left V 4 bases short and J 9 bases short, with 16 bases between. Germline V gene sequence: CDR1 SNHLY, CDR2 FYNNEI. CDR3 size: 14 residues. This CDR3 is CASSVQGSLATIYF. CDR3 coding DNA: TGTGCCAGCAGTGTCCAGGGTTCTCTTGCCACCATATATTTT.